This entry lists 23 T cell receptor beta chains sequenced from one sample in a study of radiotherapy plus CTLA-4 blockade in lung cancer. TCRdb's table, derived via immunoSEQ multiplex PCR, lists solely in-frame clones and lacks some. Of 35,000 to 40,000 clones in the sample, approximately 85% are singletons; the top ten hold 5.8%. The specimen was peripheral blood, collected from a patient treated with radiotherapy plus ipilimumab. Every receptor here comes from a human donor with non-small cell lung cancer who had stable disease on radiotherapy plus ipilimumab.

The chain recombines TRBV7-3 with TRBJ1-2; TRBD1 is a possible D gene (6 bases). The CDR3 spans 12 residues. V lost 1 base and J 13 bases, leaving 13 bases between the germline ends. Germline assignment: CDR1 SGHTA and CDR2 FQGTGA. Here the CDR3 DNA reads TGTGCCAGCAGCTTAAGTCAGGGGCCCATCACCTTC. This translates into CASSLSQGPITF. The full variable domain, in which reference TRBV7-3 and TRBJ1-2 provide the parts outside the CDR3, is GAGVSQTPSNKVTEKGKYVELRCDPISGHTALYWYRQSLGQGPEFLIYFQGTGAADDSGLPNDRFFAVRPEGSVSTLKIQRTERGDSAVYLCASSLSQGPITFGSGTRLTVV.

The V gene is TRBV2, the J gene TRBJ1-1; 9 bases fit TRBD1. CDR1 SNHLY and CDR2 FYNNEI come from the germline V gene. The CDR3 loop spans 15 amino acids. J was trimmed by 1 base and V by 7 bases; bases with no gene match: 7. The chain's CDR3 is CASKRLGQGNTEAFF. The CDR3 nucleotides are TGTGCCAGCAAAAGATTGGGACAGGGGAACACTGAAGCTTTCTTT.

The chain carries TRBV4-1 and TRBJ1-2; unclear D gene. The germline CDR1 and CDR2 sequences are MGHRA and YSYEKL. The CDR3 has 14 residues. V was pared by 4 bases and J by 12 bases, with 21 bases between. CDR3 loop: CASSRAPAAAGDTF. The CDR3, as DNA: TGCGCCAGCAGCCGAGCCCCAGCAGCAGCCGGAGACACCTTC.

The rearrangement uses TRBV6-4 and TRBJ1-1; D remains ambiguous. The germline V and J ends were trimmed by 6 bases and 4 bases, with 18 bases remaining between them. CDR1 MRHNA and CDR2 SNTAGT come from the germline V gene. The CDR3 length is 15 residues. The CDR3, as DNA: TGTGCCAGCAGCCCGAGGATGGGAGAGGGCACTGAAGCTTTCTTT. Its protein product is CASSPRMGEGTEAFF.

The chain carries TRBV6-5 and TRBJ2-3, with TRBD1 as a possible D gene (6 bases). Germline values: CDR1 MNHEY, CDR2 SVGAGI. V was trimmed by 7 bases and J by 5 bases, leaving 7 bases between them. The CDR3 consists of 11 residues. This CDR3 reads CASTRGDTQYF. The CDR3, as DNA: TGTGCCAGCACCAGGGGAGATACGCAGTATTTT.

The rearrangement links TRBV5-8 to TRBJ2-1, with 9 positions matching TRBD2. Germline CDR1 reads SGHTS; CDR2 reads YDEGEE. This CDR3 contains 19 residues. Trimming removed 0 bases from V and 0 bases from J; junction bases left unmatched: 10. CDR3 protein: CASSLDLAGRFSSYNEQFF. As DNA, the CDR3 is TGTGCCAGCAGCTTGGACCTAGCGGGGCGATTTAGCTCCTACAATGAGCAGTTCTTC.

About this clone itself: At one end the junction does not follow the germline gene, possibly because of a read error. The V gene is TRBV7-2, the J gene TRBJ2-7; 9 nucleotides agree with TRBD2. There are 14 residues in the CDR3. Germline V CDR1 and CDR2: SGHTA, FQGNSA. The CDR3 region is CASSLGGGRAWSNF. In DNA form, the CDR3 reads TGTGCCAGCAGCTTAGGGGGCGGGAGGGCCTGGTCGAACTTC.

The chain joins TRBV7-2 to TRBJ1-1; TRBD1 aligns across 8 bases. The germline V gene has CDR1 SGHTA and CDR2 FQGNSA. J lost 1 base, V lost 2 bases, and 6 bases had no gene match. CDR3 length equals 16 residues. CDR3 residues: CASSLISGQGNTEAFF. Here the CDR3 DNA reads TGTGCCAGCAGCTTAATTTCAGGACAGGGGAACACTGAAGCTTTCTTT.

This clone occurred a few times. The genes are TRBV23-1 and TRBJ1-1; possibly TRBD1 for D (6 bases). TRBV23-1 qualifies as an ORF whose function is uncertain. CDR3 length: 12 residues. Trimming left V 7 bases short and J 1 base short, with 7 bases between. CDR3: CASTQGNTEAFF. CDR3 nucleotide sequence: TGCGCCAGCACACAGGGGAACACTGAAGCTTTCTTT.

The rearrangement uses TRBV18 and TRBJ1-4; 7 nucleotides align to TRBD1. V shed 4 bases and J 4 bases; nucleotides not matched to a gene: 3. Germline CDR1 and CDR2: KGHSH and LQKENI. CDR3 length: 14 residues. CDR3 coding DNA: TGTGCCAGCTCACGACAGGGACGTAATGAAAAACTGTTTTTT. Translated, it gives CASSRQGRNEKLFF.

V usage is TRBV27 and J usage is TRBJ2-7, with TRBD2 matching over 8 bases. This CDR3 has 14 residues. The trim removed 5 bases at V and 4 bases at J, leaving 7 bases unmatched. From germline, CDR1 is MNHEY and CDR2 SMNVEV (reference sequence). CDR3 bases: TGTGCCAGCAGTCCCGGGGGGGCGGGGTACGAGCAGTACTTC. It is translated as CASSPGGAGYEQYF.

As DNA, the CDR3 is TGTGCCAGCTCTGTCGGCGGGACTACCCTCTACGAGCAGTACTTC. Its translation is CASSVGGTTLYEQYF. V gene TRBV9 combines with J gene TRBJ2-7; TRBD2 aligns across 7 bases. This CDR3 is built from 15 residues. V dropped 7 bases and J dropped 3; count of bases not matched to a gene: 13. The germline V gene has CDR1 SGDLS and CDR2 YYNGEE.

The J gene is TRBJ1-2, the V gene TRBV9, with 8 bases fitting TRBD1. Looked up from germline, CDR1 is SGDLS and CDR2 is YYNGEE. This CDR3 is built from 14 residues. Trimming took 0 bases from V and 6 from J; bases not matched to a gene: 4. As DNA, the CDR3 is TGTGCCAGCAGCGTAGCAGGGGGCTGGGATGGCTACACCTTC. It specifies CASSVAGGWDGYTF.

This chain uses TRBV2 with TRBJ1-1; D call uncertain. Trimming removed 3 bases at V and 6 bases at J, with 8 bases between. The CDR3 has 12 residues. Germline-derived CDR1 and CDR2 are SNHLY and FYNNEI. The CDR3 loop is CASSDSGPEAFF. The CDR3 nucleotides read TGTGCCAGCAGTGATTCTGGGCCTGAAGCTTTCTTT. Full variable domain (rest looked up from reference TRBV2 and TRBJ1-1): EPEVTQTPSHQVTQMGQEVILRCVPISNHLYFYWYRQILGQKVEFLVSFYNNEISEKSEIFDDQFSVERPDGSNFTLKIRSTKLEDSAMYFCASSDSGPEAFFGQGTRLTVV.

The rearrangement joins TRBV6-6 to TRBJ1-1; D possibly corresponds to TRBD1 (5 bases). Germline CDR1 and CDR2: MNHNY and SVGAGI (reference sequence). V dropped 0 bases and J dropped 0 bases, with 11 bases sitting between them. This CDR3 region has 16 residues. The CDR3 region is CASSYSRGGLNTEAFF. The CDR3, as DNA: TGTGCCAGCAGTTACTCGAGGGGAGGGTTGAACACTGAAGCTTTCTTT.

The chain's CDR3 is CASSEAGAGRGQETQYF. In DNA, the CDR3 is TGTGCCAGCAGTGAAGCTGGGGCGGGACGGGGCCAAGAGACCCAGTACTTC. The chain is built from TRBV2 and TRBJ2-5; possible D gene TRBD2, 6 bases. Germline CDR1 SNHLY, CDR2 FYNNEI. V lost 0 bases to trimming and J lost 1 base, with 15 bases between them. The CDR3 runs 17 residues.

The chain combines TRBV6-5 with TRBJ1-4; possible D gene TRBD1, 6 bases. This CDR3 region has 15 residues. Germline CDR1 and CDR2: MNHEY and SVGAGI. Trimming pared 6 bases from V and 8 bases from J, leaving 19 bases between. The CDR3 loop reads CASREQGGGREKLFF. The CDR3 coding sequence is TGTGCCAGCAGGGAACAGGGAGGGGGGCGGGAAAAACTGTTTTTT.

This clone was recorded a few times. The chain combines TRBV7-9 with TRBJ2-1; D may be TRBD2 (5 bases). The length of the CDR3 is 16 residues. V lost 5 bases to trimming and J lost 1 base, with 15 bases between them. CDR1 is SEHNR and CDR2 is FQNEAQ in the germline V gene (reference sequence). The CDR3 region is CASSPRGERSYNEQFF. The CDR3 coding sequence is TGTGCCAGCAGCCCGCGTGGGGAGAGGTCCTACAATGAGCAGTTCTTC.

V usage is TRBV4-1 and J usage is TRBJ2-5, with a tentative D call TRBD2 (5 bases). The CDR3 runs 14 residues. Germline lookup yields CDR1 MGHRA and CDR2 YSYEKL. Trimming took 4 bases from V and 3 from J, leaving 12 bases between them. CDR3 in amino acids: CASSLYTEEETQYF. The DNA for the CDR3 is TGCGCCAGCAGCCTATACACGGAGGAAGAGACCCAGTACTTC.

This clone was seen once. The V and J genes are TRBV7-2 and TRBJ1-2, with 7 bases that match TRBD1. The J segment lost 6 bases and the V segment lost 1 base, leaving 2 bases of the junction unmatched. Germline CDR1 SGHTA, CDR2 FQGNSA. This CDR3 spans 13 amino acids. The CDR3: CASSLGGGDGYTF. CDR3 bases: TGTGCCAGCAGCTTAGGAGGGGGCGATGGCTACACCTTC.

The chain has TRBV7-9 and TRBJ2-1; no reliable D call. This CDR3 is 13 amino acids long. V gave up 1 base and J gave up 4 bases, with 5 bases separating them. CDR1 is SEHNR and CDR2 is FQNEAQ in the germline V gene (reference sequence). CDR3 bases: TGTGCCAGCAGCTTAGATAGTTACAATGAGCAGTTCTTC. It translates to CASSLDSYNEQFF.

The J gene is TRBJ2-5, the V gene TRBV18, with TRBD2 identical over 15 bases. V shed 3 bases, J shed 5 bases, and the junction held 7 bases outside the gene matches. The germline V gene has CDR1 KGHSH and CDR2 LQKENI. This CDR3 comprises 17 residues. CDR3 in DNA: TGTGCCAGCTCACCGGGACTAGCGGGAGGAGGGTCTGAGACCCAGTACTTC. Protein product: CASSPGLAGGGSETQYF.

The V call is TRBV5-6, the J call TRBJ1-2; D not resolved. Germline V gene sequence: CDR1 SGHDT, CDR2 YYEEEE. There are 14 residues in the CDR3. Between the trimmed V and J ends, which lost 4 bases and 4 bases, there was a span of 14 bases. The CDR3 region is CASSMGYTAYGYTF. Here the CDR3 DNA reads TGTGCCAGCAGCATGGGCTACACAGCCTATGGCTACACCTTC.